The source of this TCR beta chain is a study of cytomegalovirus exposure and HLA in healthy donors. V shed 2 bases, J shed 5 bases, and the junction held 6 bases outside the gene matches. Germline V CDR1 and CDR2: MDHEN, SYDVKM. CDR3 size: 15 residues. Primers: 60 Vbeta forward and 13 Jbeta reverse. Libraries were prepared by immunoSEQ multiplex PCR; TCRdb keeps only in-frame clonotypes and omits some of them. This sample carries around 150,000 clones, roughly four fifths of them seen once, and the ten largest clones take 1.5% to 2%. Input material: PBMCs. The TCR was taken from a woman between 18 and 29 years old in good health and CMV-seronegative. The chain employs TRBV28 and TRBJ2-5, with TRBD2 matching over 9 bases. The CDR3 DNA sequence: TGTGCCAGCAGTTTAGCAGCGGGGGGTAGGGAGACCCAGTACTTC. It encodes CASSLAAGGRETQYF.